These 2 T cell receptor beta chains share one sample of origin, sequenced in a study of graft-versus-host responses after intestinal transplantation. The antigens for these receptors are not known. TCRdb keeps only in-frame clones here, not all; method: immunoSEQ multiplex PCR. The repertoire holds about 130,000 clones, with over 85% as singletons. Sequenced material: unstimulated CD4+ T cells sorted from spleen or lymph node cells, taken before intestinal transplant. These TCRs come from a human donor who received an intestinal transplant.

The V and J genes are TRBV6-5 and TRBJ1-5, with 9 bases matching TRBD1. The trim removed 5 bases at V and 7 bases at J, leaving 6 bases unmatched. CDR3 length: 14 residues. CDR1 is MNHEY and CDR2 is SVGAGI in the germline V gene. For the CDR3, the DNA is TGTGCCAGCAGTCGCACAGGGGGCCGGCAGCCCCAGCATTTT. This gives the protein CASSRTGGRQPQHF.

The rearrangement uses TRBV10-3 and TRBJ2-2; 13 nucleotides match TRBD2. After removal of 6 bases from V and 4 bases from J, the junction contained 5 bases not matched to a gene. The CDR3 contains 16 residues. Germline lookup yields CDR1 ENHRY and CDR2 SYGVKD. The CDR3 sequence is CAISATSGGGTGELFF. As DNA, the CDR3 is TGTGCCATCAGCGCCACTAGCGGGGGGGGCACCGGGGAGCTGTTTTTT.